Reported below is one T cell receptor beta chain. Authors' methods: It was from reference gene primer amplification that nucleated cell counts were estimated. Assay used: immunoSEQ multiplex PCR; TCRdb lists only in-frame clones, some missing. The V and J calls and clone size are taken from that table; D and trimming were inferred from the DNA. The table includes over 200,000 clones, about 85% detected once. Trimming stripped 0 bases from V and 7 bases from J, with 10 bases between. The CDR3 runs to 14 residues. Germline CDR1 reads SGHRS; CDR2 reads YFSETQ. This sample was taken from a study of blood T cell repertoires in COVID-19. About the study: Specimens from acute and convalescent COVID-19 originated in the United States, Italy and Spain. T cells, B-cell-depleted T cells, or PBMCs supplied cDNA or gDNA.

This sequence originates from a woman younger than 35 who had recovered from COVID-19. Sequenced sample: peripheral blood. V usage is TRBV5-1 and J usage is TRBJ1-4; D unresolved. The CDR3 coding sequence is TGCGCCAGCAGCTTGGCGGGGTTTCGTGAAAAACTGTTTTTT. This translates into CASSLAGFREKLFF.